The clone carrying this T cell receptor (beta chain) was detected only a few times. Its antigen remains unidentified. Quantitative molecular-barcoded 5'-RACE generated the TCR beta libraries. In TCRdb, the 5' RACE reads were re-called with MiXCR into one record per CDR3 protein. This table holds a few hundred thousand distinct CDR3 sequences, approximately 8.2% found once. The sample comes from a study of CD8 T cells in ankylosing spondylitis. The ends were cut back, 1 base at V and 6 bases at J, with 5 bases in the middle. This CDR3 is 12 amino acids long. Germline CDR1 LNHNV, CDR2 YYDKDF (reference sequence). General study findings and limits: The disease-linked clones had a CD8+ phenotype and low blood frequencies. Seemingly distinctive of ankylosing spondylitis blood was a TCR beta motif formed by eight highly homologous variants. Significant enrichment of disease-linked clones was reported in matched ankylosing spondylitis synovial fluid. Past research had described some motif variants in reactive arthritis synovial fluid and blood.

The gene calls are TRBV15 and TRBJ2-3, with D hard to call. The sample consisted of blood, either unsorted or a sorted T cell fraction (not recorded which). The TCR sequence derives from a male donor with ankylosing spondylitis. This CDR3 reads CATSRAPDTQYF. DNA for the CDR3: TGTGCCACCAGCAGAGCTCCCGATACGCAGTATTTT.